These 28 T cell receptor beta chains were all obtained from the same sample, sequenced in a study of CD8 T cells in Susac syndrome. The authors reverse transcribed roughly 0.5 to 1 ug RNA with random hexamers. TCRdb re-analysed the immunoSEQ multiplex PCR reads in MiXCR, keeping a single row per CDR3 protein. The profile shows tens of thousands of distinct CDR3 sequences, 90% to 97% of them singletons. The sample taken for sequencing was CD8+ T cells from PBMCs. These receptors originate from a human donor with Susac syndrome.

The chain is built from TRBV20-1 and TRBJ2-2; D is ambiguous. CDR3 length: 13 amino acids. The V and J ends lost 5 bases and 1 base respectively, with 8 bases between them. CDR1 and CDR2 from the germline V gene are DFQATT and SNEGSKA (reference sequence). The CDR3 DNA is TGCAGTGCTCAGGAAGGGAACACCGGGGAGCTGTTTTTT. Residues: CSAQEGNTGELFF.

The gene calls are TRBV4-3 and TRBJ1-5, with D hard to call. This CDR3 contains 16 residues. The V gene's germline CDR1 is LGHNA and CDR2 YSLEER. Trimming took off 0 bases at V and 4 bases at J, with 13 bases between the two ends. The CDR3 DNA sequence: TGCGCCAGCAGCCAAGATTTTAGGACCCATAATCAGCCCCAGCATTTT. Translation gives CASSQDFRTHNQPQHF.

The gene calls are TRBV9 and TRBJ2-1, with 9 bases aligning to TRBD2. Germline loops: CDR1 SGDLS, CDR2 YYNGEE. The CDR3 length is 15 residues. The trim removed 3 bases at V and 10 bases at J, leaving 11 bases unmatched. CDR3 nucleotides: TGTGCCAGCAGCGGGAACAGCGGGGGGCCAGGGGAGCAGTTCTTC. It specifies CASSGNSGGPGEQFF.

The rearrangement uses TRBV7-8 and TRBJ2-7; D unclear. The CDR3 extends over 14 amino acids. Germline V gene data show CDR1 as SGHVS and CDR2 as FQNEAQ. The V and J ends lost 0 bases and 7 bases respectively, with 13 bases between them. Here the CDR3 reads CASSLALGRREQYF. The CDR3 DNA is TGTGCCAGCAGCTTAGCGCTAGGAAGAAGGGAGCAGTACTTC.

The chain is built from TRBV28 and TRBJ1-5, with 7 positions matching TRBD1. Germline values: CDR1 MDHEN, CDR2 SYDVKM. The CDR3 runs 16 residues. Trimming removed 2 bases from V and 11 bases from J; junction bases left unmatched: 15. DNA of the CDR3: TGTGCCAGCAGTTTAGACGGCCCGGGCAGGGGGTCGACCCAGCATTTT. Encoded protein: CASSLDGPGRGSTQHF. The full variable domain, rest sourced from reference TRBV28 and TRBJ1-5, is DVKVTQSSRYLVKRTGEKVFLECVQDMDHENMFWYRQDPGLGLRLIYFSYDVKMKEKGDIPEGYSVSREKKERFSLILESASTNQTSMYLCASSLDGPGRGSTQHFGDGTRLSIL.

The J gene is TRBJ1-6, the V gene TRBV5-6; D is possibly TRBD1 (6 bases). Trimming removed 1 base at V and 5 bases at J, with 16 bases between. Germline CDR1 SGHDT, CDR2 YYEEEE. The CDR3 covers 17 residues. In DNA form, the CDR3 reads TGTGCCAGCAGCTTGCAGTGGCAGGGGCTCAATAATTCACCCCTCCACTTT. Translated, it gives CASSLQWQGLNNSPLHF.

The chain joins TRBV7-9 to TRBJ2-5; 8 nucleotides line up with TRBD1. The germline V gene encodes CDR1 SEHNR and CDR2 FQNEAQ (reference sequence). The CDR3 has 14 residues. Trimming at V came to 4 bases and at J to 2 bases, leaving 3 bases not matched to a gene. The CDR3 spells CASSSRTGQETQYF. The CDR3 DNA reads TGTGCCAGCAGCTCAAGGACAGGGCAAGAGACCCAGTACTTC.

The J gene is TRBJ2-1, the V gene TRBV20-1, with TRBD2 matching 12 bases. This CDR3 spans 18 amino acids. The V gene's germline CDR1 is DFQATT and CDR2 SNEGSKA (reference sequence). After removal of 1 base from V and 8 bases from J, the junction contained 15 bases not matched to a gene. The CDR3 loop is CSARVSLAGGPGVHEQFF. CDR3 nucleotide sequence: TGCAGTGCTAGAGTGAGCCTAGCGGGGGGGCCAGGGGTGCATGAGCAGTTCTTC.

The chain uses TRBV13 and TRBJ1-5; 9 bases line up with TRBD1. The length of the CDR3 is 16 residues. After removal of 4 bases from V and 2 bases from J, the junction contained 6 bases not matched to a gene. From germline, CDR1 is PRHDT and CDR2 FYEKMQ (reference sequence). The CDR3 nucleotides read TGTGCCAGCAGCTACCGGACAGGGGTTGGCAATCAGCCCCAGCATTTT. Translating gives CASSYRTGVGNQPQHF. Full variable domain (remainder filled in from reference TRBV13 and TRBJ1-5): AAGVIQSPRHLIKEKRETATLKCYPIPRHDTVYWYQQGPGQDPQFLISFYEKMQSDKGSIPDRFSAQQFSDYHSELNMSSLELGDSALYFCASSYRTGVGNQPQHFGDGTRLSIL.

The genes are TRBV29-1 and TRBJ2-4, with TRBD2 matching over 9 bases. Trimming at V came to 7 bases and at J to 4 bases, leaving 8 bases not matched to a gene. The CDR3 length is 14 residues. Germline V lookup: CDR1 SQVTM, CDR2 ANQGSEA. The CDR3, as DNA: TGCAGCGGTGGGAGCGGGGGGACGAAAAACATTCAGTACTTC. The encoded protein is CSGGSGGTKNIQYF.

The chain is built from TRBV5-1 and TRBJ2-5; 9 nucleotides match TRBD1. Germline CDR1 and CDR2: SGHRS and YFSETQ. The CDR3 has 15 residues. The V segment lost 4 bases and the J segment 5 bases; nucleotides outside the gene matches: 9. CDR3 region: CASSTQTGGFETQYF. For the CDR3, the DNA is TGCGCCAGCAGCACCCAGACAGGGGGGTTTGAGACCCAGTACTTC. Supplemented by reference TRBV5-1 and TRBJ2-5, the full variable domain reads KAGVTQTPRYLIKTRGQQVTLSCSPISGHRSVSWYQQTPGQGLQFLFEYFSETQRNKGNFPGRFSGRQFSNSRSEMNVSTLELGDSALYLCASSTQTGGFETQYFGPGTRLLVL.

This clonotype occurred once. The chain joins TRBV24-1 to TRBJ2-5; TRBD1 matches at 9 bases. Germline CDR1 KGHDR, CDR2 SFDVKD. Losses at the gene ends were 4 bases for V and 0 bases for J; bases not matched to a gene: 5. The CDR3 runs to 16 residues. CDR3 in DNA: TGTGCCACCAGTGACTCTGACAGGGGGAACCAAGAGACCCAGTACTTC. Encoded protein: CATSDSDRGNQETQYF.

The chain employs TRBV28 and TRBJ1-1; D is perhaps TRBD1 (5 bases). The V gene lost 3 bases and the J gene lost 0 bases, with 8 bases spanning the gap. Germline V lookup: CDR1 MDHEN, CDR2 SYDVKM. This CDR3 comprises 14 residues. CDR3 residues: CASSLVRVNTEAFF. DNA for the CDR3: TGTGCCAGCAGTTTGGTCAGGGTGAACACTGAAGCTTTCTTT.

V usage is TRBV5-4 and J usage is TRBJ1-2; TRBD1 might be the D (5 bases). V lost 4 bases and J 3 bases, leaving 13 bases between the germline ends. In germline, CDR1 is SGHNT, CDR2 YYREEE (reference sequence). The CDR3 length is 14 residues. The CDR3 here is CASSREGYDYGYTF. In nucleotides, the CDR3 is TGTGCCAGCAGCAGGGAGGGGTATGACTATGGCTACACCTTC.

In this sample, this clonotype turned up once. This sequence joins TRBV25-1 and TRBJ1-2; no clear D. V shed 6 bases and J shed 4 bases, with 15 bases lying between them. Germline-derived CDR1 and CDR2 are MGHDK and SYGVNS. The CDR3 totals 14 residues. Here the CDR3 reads CASSHSVGSYGYTF. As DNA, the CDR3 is TGTGCCAGCAGCCACAGCGTGGGGTCCTATGGCTACACCTTC.

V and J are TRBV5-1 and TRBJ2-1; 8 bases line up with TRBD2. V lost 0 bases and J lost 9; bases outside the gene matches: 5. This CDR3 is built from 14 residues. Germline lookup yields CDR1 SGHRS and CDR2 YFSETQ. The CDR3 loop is CASSLGTSLVEQFF. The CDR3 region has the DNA TGCGCCAGCAGCTTGGGGACTAGCCTAGTTGAGCAGTTCTTC.

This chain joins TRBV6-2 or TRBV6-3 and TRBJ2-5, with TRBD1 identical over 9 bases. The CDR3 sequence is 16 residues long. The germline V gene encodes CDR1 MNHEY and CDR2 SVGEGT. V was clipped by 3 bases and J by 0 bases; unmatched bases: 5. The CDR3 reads CASSYGTGIYQETQYF. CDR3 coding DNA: TGTGCCAGCAGTTATGGGACAGGGATTTACCAAGAGACCCAGTACTTC.

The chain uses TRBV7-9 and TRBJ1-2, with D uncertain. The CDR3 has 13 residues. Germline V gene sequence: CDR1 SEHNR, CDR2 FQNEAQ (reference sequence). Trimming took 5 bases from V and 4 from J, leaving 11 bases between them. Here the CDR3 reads CASSVIDLYGYTF. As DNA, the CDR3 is TGTGCCAGCAGCGTGATAGATCTCTATGGCTACACCTTC.

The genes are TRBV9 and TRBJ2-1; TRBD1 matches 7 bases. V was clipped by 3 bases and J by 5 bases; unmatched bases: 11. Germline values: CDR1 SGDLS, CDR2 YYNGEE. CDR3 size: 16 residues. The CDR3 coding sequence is TGTGCCAGCAGCGGGAGAGTAAGGGGGCTCGACAATGAGCAGTTCTTC. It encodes CASSGRVRGLDNEQFF.

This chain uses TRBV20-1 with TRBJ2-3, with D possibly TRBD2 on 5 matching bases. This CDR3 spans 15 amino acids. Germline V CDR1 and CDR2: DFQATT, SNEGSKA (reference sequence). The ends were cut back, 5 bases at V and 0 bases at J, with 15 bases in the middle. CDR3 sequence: CSAPKGGPSTDTQYF. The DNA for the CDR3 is TGCAGTGCTCCCAAGGGCGGGCCAAGCACAGATACGCAGTATTTT.

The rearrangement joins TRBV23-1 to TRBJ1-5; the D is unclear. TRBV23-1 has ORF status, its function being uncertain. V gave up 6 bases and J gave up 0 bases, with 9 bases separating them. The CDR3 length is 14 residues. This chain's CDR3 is CASRGSHSNQPQHF. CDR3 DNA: TGCGCCAGCAGAGGATCTCATAGCAATCAGCCCCAGCATTTT.

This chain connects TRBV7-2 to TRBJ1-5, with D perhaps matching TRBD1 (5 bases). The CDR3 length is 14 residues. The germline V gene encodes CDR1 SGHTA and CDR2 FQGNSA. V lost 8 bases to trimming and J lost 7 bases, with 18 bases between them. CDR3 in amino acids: CASLLFRGRQPQHF. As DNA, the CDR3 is TGTGCCAGCCTCCTATTTCGGGGCAGGCAGCCCCAGCATTTT. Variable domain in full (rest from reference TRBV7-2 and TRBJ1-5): GAGVSQSPSNKVTEKGKDVELRCDPISGHTALYWYRQSLGQGLEFLIYFQGNSAPDKSGLPSDRFSAERTGGSVSTLTIQRTQQEDSAVYLCASLLFRGRQPQHFGDGTRLSIL.

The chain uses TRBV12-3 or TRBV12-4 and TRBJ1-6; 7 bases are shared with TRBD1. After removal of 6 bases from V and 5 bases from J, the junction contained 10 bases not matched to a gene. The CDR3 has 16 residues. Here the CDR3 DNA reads TGTGCCAGCAGCCCAACCTCCGGGACAGATAATTCACCCCTCCACTTT. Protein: CASSPTSGTDNSPLHF.

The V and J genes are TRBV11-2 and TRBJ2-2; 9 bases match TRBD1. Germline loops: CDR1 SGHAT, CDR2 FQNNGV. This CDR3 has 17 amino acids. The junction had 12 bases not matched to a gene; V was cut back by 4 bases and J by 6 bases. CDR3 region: CASSYELPGQGPGELFF. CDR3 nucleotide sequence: TGTGCCAGCAGCTACGAGCTTCCGGGACAGGGTCCCGGGGAGCTGTTTTTT.

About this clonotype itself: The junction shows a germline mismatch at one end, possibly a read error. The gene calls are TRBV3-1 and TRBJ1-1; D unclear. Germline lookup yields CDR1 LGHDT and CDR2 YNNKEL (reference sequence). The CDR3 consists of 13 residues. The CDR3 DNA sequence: TGTGCCAGCAGGGTGGAGGGCGGCACTGAGGCTTTCTTT. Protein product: CASRVEGGTEAFF.

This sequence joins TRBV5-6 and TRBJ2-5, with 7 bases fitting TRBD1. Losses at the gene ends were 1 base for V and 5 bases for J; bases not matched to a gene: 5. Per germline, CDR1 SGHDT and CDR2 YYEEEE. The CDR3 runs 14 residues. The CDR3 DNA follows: TGTGCCAGCAGCTTGCTTCAGGGGGTGGAGACCCAGTACTTC. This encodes CASSLLQGVETQYF.

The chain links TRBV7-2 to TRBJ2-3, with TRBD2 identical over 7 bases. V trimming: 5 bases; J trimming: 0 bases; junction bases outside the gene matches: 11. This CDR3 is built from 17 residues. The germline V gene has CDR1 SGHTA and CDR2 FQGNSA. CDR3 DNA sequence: TGTGCCAGCAGCCCCGCGCGCGCGGGGGTTAGCACAGATACGCAGTATTTT. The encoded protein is CASSPARAGVSTDTQYF.

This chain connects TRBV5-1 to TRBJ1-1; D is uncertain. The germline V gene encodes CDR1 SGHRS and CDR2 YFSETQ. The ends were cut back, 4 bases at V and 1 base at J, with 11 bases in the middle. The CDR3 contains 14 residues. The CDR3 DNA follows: TGCGCCAGCAGCGGCTTAGCGGCGAACACTGAAGCTTTCTTT. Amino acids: CASSGLAANTEAFF. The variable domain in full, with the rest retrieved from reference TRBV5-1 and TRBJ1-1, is KAGVTQTPRYLIKTRGQQVTLSCSPISGHRSVSWYQQTPGQGLQFLFEYFSETQRNKGNFPGRFSGRQFSNSRSEMNVSTLELGDSALYLCASSGLAANTEAFFGQGTRLTVV.